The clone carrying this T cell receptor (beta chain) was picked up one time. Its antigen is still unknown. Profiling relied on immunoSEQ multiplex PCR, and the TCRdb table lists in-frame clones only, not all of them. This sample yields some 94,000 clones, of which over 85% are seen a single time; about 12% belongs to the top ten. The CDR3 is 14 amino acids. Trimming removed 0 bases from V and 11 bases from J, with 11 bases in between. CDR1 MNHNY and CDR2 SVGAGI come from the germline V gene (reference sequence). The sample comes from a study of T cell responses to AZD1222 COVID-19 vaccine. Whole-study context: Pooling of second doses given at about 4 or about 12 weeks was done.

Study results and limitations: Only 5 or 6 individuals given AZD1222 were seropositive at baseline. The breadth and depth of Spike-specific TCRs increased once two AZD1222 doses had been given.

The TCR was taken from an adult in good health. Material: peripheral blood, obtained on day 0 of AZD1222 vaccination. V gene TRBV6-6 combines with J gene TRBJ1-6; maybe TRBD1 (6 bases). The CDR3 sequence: CASSYSDSGPPLHF. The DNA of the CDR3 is TGTGCCAGCAGTTACTCGGACAGCGGTCCACCCCTCCACTTT.